Following are 26 T cell receptor beta chains from one sample sequenced in a study of T cells in Graves' hyperthyroidism and ophthalmopathy. From RNA transcripts, TCR beta CDR3 regions were amplified. The TCR CDR3 first-round RT-PCR relied on the HTBI primer set. TCRdb reprocessed the multiplex PCR reads with MiXCR, giving one entry per CDR3 protein. The table includes roughly 500,000 distinct CDR3 sequences, about half detected once. Sequenced: peripheral blood or thyroid tissue (not recorded which). The origin of the receptors is an adult woman with Graves' disease, either hyperthyroidism or ophthalmopathy (not recorded which).

The chain joins TRBV4-3 to TRBJ2-5; 8 bases agree with TRBD1. The length of the CDR3 is 13 residues. V shed 2 bases, J shed 11 bases, and the junction held 7 bases outside the gene matches. From germline, CDR1 is LGHNA and CDR2 YSLEER. CDR3 residues: CASSQYRGEEQYF. The CDR3 DNA reads as TGCGCCAGCAGCCAATACAGGGGGGAAGAGCAGTACTTC.

This clonotype was counted ten times or more. V gene TRBV6-1 combines with J gene TRBJ1-3; D not certain. The CDR3 loop spans 13 amino acids. V was clipped by 7 bases and J by 8 bases, with 15 bases between them. Germline V CDR1 and CDR2: MNHNS, SASEGT. The CDR3 region is CASILGLRDTIYF. The CDR3 DNA reads TGTGCCAGCATTCTCGGGCTGAGAGACACCATATATTTT.

This clonotype came up once. V gene TRBV9 combines with J gene TRBJ1-6; D uncertain. The germline V gene has CDR1 SGDLS and CDR2 YYNGEE. V lost 4 bases, J lost 9 bases, and 14 bases lay in between. The CDR3 loop spans 14 amino acids. Here the CDR3 DNA reads TGTGCCAGCAGCCCCGGGCTGTACGGTTCACCCCTCCACTTT. Its protein product is CASSPGLYGSPLHF.

This clonotype was observed at least ten times. This rearrangement joins TRBV9 to TRBJ1-5; a possible D gene is TRBD1 (5 bases). Trimming left V 1 base short and J 8 bases short, with 13 bases between. The CDR3 loop spans 14 amino acids. Germline V gene data show CDR1 as SGDLS and CDR2 as YYNGEE. CDR3 sequence: CASSVQGGGEPQHF. As DNA, the CDR3 is TGTGCCAGCAGCGTACAAGGCGGGGGGGAGCCCCAGCATTTT.

The chain couples TRBV7-9 to TRBJ2-7; D may be TRBD1 (6 bases). Trimming removed 2 bases at V and 4 bases at J, with 15 bases between. There are 15 residues in the CDR3. Germline V gives CDR1 SEHNR, CDR2 FQNEAQ (reference sequence). CDR3 residues: CASSLYPGVMYEQYF. In nucleotides, the CDR3 is TGTGCCAGCAGCTTATATCCAGGGGTTATGTACGAGCAGTACTTC.

This clonotype was counted at least ten times. The rearrangement uses TRBV9 and TRBJ2-7, with unresolved D. The germline CDR1 and CDR2 sequences are SGDLS and YYNGEE. With 2 bases removed from V and 3 bases from J, the gap between germline ends came to 9 bases. The CDR3 has 13 residues. The CDR3 DNA follows: TGTGCCAGCAGCGTGGGCAACTACTACGAGCAGTACTTC. Its translation is CASSVGNYYEQYF.

This clonotype was detected ten times or more. The chain couples TRBV5-1 to TRBJ1-5, with TRBD1 matching over 9 bases. The CDR3 totals 15 residues. V lost 4 bases, J lost 6 bases, and 8 bases stayed unmatched. The V gene's germline CDR1 is SGHRS and CDR2 YFSETQ. CDR3 amino acids: CASSPTGGWSQPQHF. For the CDR3, the DNA is TGCGCCAGCAGCCCGACAGGGGGTTGGAGTCAGCCCCAGCATTTT. The full variable domain, with the rest looked up from reference TRBV5-1 and TRBJ1-5, is KAGVTQTPRYLIKTRGQQVTLSCSPISGHRSVSWYQQTPGQGLQFLFEYFSETQRNKGNFPGRFSGRQFSNSRSEMNVSTLELGDSALYLCASSPTGGWSQPQHFGDGTRLSIL.

This clonotype was seen many times. The genes are TRBV5-1 and TRBJ1-1; 7 positions match TRBD1. This CDR3 contains 15 residues. CDR1 is SGHRS and CDR2 is YFSETQ in the germline V gene. The V gene end was trimmed by 2 bases and the J gene end by 2 bases; junction bases not matched to a gene: 6. As DNA, the CDR3 is TGCGCCAGCAGCTTCTCCAACAGGGGAAACACTGAAGCTTTCTTT. As protein: CASSFSNRGNTEAFF.

This clonotype has ten or more counts. This rearrangement joins TRBV5-5 to TRBJ1-5, with 7 positions matching TRBD1. Germline-derived CDR1 and CDR2 are SGHKS and YYEKEE (reference sequence). The CDR3 totals 14 residues. The V segment lost 4 bases and the J segment 3 bases; nucleotides outside the gene matches: 4. In DNA, the CDR3 is TGTGCCAGCAGCCAGGGACAGTACAATCAGCCCCAGCATTTT. Protein product: CASSQGQYNQPQHF.

A few counts support this clonotype. The rearrangement uses TRBV2 and TRBJ2-2, with TRBD2 matching 12 bases. The CDR3 runs 18 residues. The germline V gene has CDR1 SNHLY and CDR2 FYNNEI. V was clipped by 1 base and J by 7 bases; unmatched bases: 10. The CDR3 DNA is TGTGCCAGCAGTGAAGGGGAGACTCTAGCGGGAGGGAGCGGGGAGCTGTTTTTT. Its protein is CASSEGETLAGGSGELFF.

The chain uses TRBV7-3 and TRBJ1-2; 7 nucleotides line up with TRBD1. Per the germline V gene, CDR1 is SGHTA and CDR2 is FQGTGA. With 8 bases clipped from V and 2 bases from J, the junction kept 8 bases outside the gene matches. The CDR3 is 14 residues long. The DNA of the CDR3 is TGTGCCAGCGGGGGTGAGGGGGCCAACTATGGCTACACCTTC. The encoded protein is CASGGEGANYGYTF. Full variable domain (outside the CDR3, taken from reference TRBV7-3 and TRBJ1-2): GAGVSQTPSNKVTEKGKYVELRCDPISGHTALYWYRQSLGQGPEFLIYFQGTGAADDSGLPNDRFFAVRPEGSVSTLKIQRTERGDSAVYLCASGGEGANYGYTFGSGTRLTVV.

In its sample, this clonotype was seen many times. The CDR3 nucleotides read TGTGCCAGCAGTTATCCCCGGACACAGCGGGTACAGCCCCAGCATTTT. This gives the protein CASSYPRTQRVQPQHF. The rearrangement links TRBV6-6 to TRBJ1-5, with D possibly being TRBD1 (5 bases). Trimming took 3 bases from V and 7 from J, leaving 19 bases between them. The CDR3 has 16 residues. Per germline, CDR1 MNHNY and CDR2 SVGAGI (reference sequence).

The rearrangement joins TRBV29-1 to TRBJ1-5; no clear D gene. The CDR3 contains 13 residues. V was cut by 4 bases and J by 0 bases, with 7 bases left in between. Germline loops: CDR1 SQVTM, CDR2 ANQGSEA. CDR3 in DNA: TGCAGCGTTGCGGAGAATAGCAATCAGCCCCAGCATTTT. This gives the protein CSVAENSNQPQHF.

The chain is built from TRBV2 and TRBJ1-5, with D perhaps TRBD1 (6 bases). Trimming cost V 3 bases and J 13 bases, with 16 bases left between them. The CDR3 is 13 residues long. Germline CDR1 and CDR2: SNHLY and FYNNEI. DNA of the CDR3: TGTGCCAGCAGTGACGACGCTAAGGGGGTTCAGCATTTT. Residues: CASSDDAKGVQHF.

The V call is TRBV7-6, the J call TRBJ2-2, with 7 bases identical to TRBD1. Germline V CDR1 and CDR2: SGHVS, FNYEAQ. CDR3 length: 19 amino acids. J was trimmed by 0 bases and V by 1 base; bases with no gene match: 11. The CDR3 is CASSLGQGPGPTNTGELFF. As DNA, the CDR3 is TGTGCCAGCAGCTTAGGACAGGGACCGGGACCCACGAACACCGGGGAGCTGTTTTTT.

The table lists this clonotype with many counts. The chain joins TRBV4-1 to TRBJ2-2; D is uncertain. Germline CDR1 and CDR2: MGHRA and YSYEKL. CDR3 length: 11 residues. Trimming stripped 6 bases from V and 6 bases from J, with 5 bases between. CDR3 sequence: CASRKSGELFF. The CDR3 DNA sequence: TGCGCCAGCAGGAAGTCCGGGGAGCTGTTTTTT.

The rearrangement uses TRBV12-3 or TRBV12-4 and TRBJ2-5; TRBD1 aligns across 7 bases. The trim removed 11 bases at V and 5 bases at J, leaving 14 bases unmatched. The CDR3 extends over 14 amino acids. This CDR3 is CAGVGTDCRETQYF. The CDR3 DNA follows: TGTGCCGGTGTAGGGACAGACTGTCGGGAGACCCAGTACTTC.

The rearrangement uses TRBV25-1 and TRBJ2-7; no firm D call. Germline V gives CDR1 MGHDK, CDR2 SYGVNS. V was trimmed by 7 bases and J by 1 base, leaving 14 bases between them. This CDR3 spans 14 amino acids. CDR3 protein: CASTEGRTSYEQYF. CDR3 in DNA: TGTGCCAGCACCGAAGGTAGGACGTCCTACGAGCAGTACTTC.

This clonotype has only a few counts. The J gene is TRBJ1-6, the V gene TRBV10-3, with a weak D call TRBD1 (5 bases). V was trimmed by 0 bases and J by 13 bases, leaving 19 bases between them. Germline V gene lookup returns CDR1 ENHRY and CDR2 SYGVKD. CDR3 length: 16 amino acids. The CDR3 sequence: CAISESAAGPGVPLHF. The CDR3 region has the DNA TGTGCCATCAGTGAGTCGGCTGCGGGCCCGGGGGTTCCCCTCCACTTT.

This chain's CDR3 is CASMRGALGYTF. The CDR3 coding sequence is TGTGCCAGCATGCGGGGGGCACTTGGCTACACCTTC. The chain carries TRBV7-2 and TRBJ1-2; TRBD1 is a possible D gene (6 bases). The CDR3 is 12 residues long. The germline V gene has CDR1 SGHTA and CDR2 FQGNSA. V was shortened by 7 bases and J by 7 bases, with 13 bases between the two germline ends.

This clonotype was detected many times. The rearrangement uses TRBV4-1 and TRBJ2-7; D might be TRBD1 or TRBD2, each matching 6 bases. Trimming stripped 1 base from V and 0 bases from J, with 13 bases between. Germline V gene lookup returns CDR1 MGHRA and CDR2 YSYEKL. The CDR3 runs to 16 residues. As DNA, the CDR3 is TGCGCCAGCAGCCAAGCTGTTGCGGGACACTCCTACGAGCAGTACTTC. Amino acids: CASSQAVAGHSYEQYF.

The chain is built from TRBV6-5 and TRBJ1-1, with 7 bases aligning to TRBD1. V was clipped by 2 bases and J by 6 bases; unmatched bases: 9. There are 15 residues in the CDR3. The germline V gene has CDR1 MNHEY and CDR2 SVGAGI. CDR3 amino acids: CASSYKQGGMAEAFF. In DNA, the CDR3 is TGTGCCAGCAGTTACAAGCAGGGGGGTATGGCTGAAGCTTTCTTT.

The gene calls are TRBV25-1 and TRBJ1-1; no firm D call. Germline CDR1 is MGHDK and CDR2 is SYGVNS. CDR3 size: 13 residues. Trimming shortened V by 5 bases and J by 5 bases, and 12 bases separated the two germline ends. The CDR3 sequence is CASSWGGRTEAFF. CDR3 sequence (DNA): TGTGCCAGCAGTTGGGGAGGGAGGACTGAAGCTTTCTTT. The full variable domain, its missing parts supplied by reference TRBV25-1 and TRBJ1-1, is EADIYQTPRYLVIGTGKKITLECSQTMGHDKMYWYQQDPGMELHLIHYSYGVNSTEKGDLSSESTVSRIRTEHFPLTLESARPSHTSQYLCASSWGGRTEAFFGQGTRLTVV.

The V gene is TRBV2, the J gene TRBJ1-2; D gene uncertain. The germline V gene encodes CDR1 SNHLY and CDR2 FYNNEI. The CDR3 spans 12 residues. Between the trimmed V and J ends, which lost 7 bases and 8 bases, there was a span of 14 bases. The CDR3 sequence: CASNDGGDGYTF. CDR3 in DNA: TGTGCCAGCAATGACGGTGGAGACGGCTACACCTTC.

This clonotype was seen a handful of times. V is TRBV9 and J is TRBJ1-6; no reliable D call. This CDR3 is built from 14 residues. Germline-derived CDR1 and CDR2 are SGDLS and YYNGEE. V lost 4 bases to trimming and J lost 0 bases, with 5 bases between them. CDR3 sequence: CASSSDSYNSPLHF. The CDR3 region has the DNA TGTGCCAGCAGCAGTGACTCCTATAATTCACCCCTCCACTTT.

This chain links TRBV10-3 with TRBJ1-2, with 8 bases that match TRBD1. The germline gives CDR1 ENHRY, CDR2 SYGVKD. CDR3 size: 12 residues. Trimming removed 3 bases from V and 8 bases from J; junction bases left unmatched: 2. The CDR3: CAISEGQGGYTF. The CDR3 DNA is TGTGCCATCAGTGAAGGACAGGGCGGCTACACCTTC.